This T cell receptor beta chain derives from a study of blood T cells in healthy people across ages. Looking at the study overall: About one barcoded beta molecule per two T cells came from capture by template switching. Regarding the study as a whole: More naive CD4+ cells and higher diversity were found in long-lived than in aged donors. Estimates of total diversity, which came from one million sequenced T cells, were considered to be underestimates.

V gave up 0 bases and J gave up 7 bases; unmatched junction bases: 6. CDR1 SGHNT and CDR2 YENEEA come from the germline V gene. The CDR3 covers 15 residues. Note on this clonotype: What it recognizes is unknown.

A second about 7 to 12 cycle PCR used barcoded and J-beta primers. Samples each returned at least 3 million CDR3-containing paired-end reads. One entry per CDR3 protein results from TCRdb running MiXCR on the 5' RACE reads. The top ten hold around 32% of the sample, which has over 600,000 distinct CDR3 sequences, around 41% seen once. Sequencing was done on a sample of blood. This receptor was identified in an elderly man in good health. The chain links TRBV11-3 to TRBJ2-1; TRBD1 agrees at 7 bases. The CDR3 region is CASSLEQTGLNEQFF. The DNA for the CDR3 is TGTGCCAGCAGCTTAGAACAGACAGGGTTGAATGAGCAGTTCTTC.